The 26 T cell receptor beta chains below were found in one sample sequenced in a study of CD8+CD57+ T cells in acquired aplastic anemia. Genomic DNA provided the template from which TCR beta VDJ and CDR3 profiles were obtained. TCRdb independently ran MiXCR on the reads; one entry per CDR3 protein. Of about 180,000 distinct CDR3 sequences in the sample, about 47% are singletons; the top ten hold approximately 2.9%. The source material was sorted CD4+, CD8+, or CD8+CD57+ T cells (not recorded which) from PBMCs. Receptors were obtained from a human donor in good health.

This clonotype showed up just a few times. V gene TRBV10-3 combines with J gene TRBJ2-7; a possible D gene is TRBD2 (6 bases). The CDR3 spans 14 residues. Germline lookup yields CDR1 ENHRY and CDR2 SYGVKD. V lost 8 bases and J 0 bases, leaving 14 bases between the germline ends. The CDR3 DNA is TGTGCCATCTCGGCTAGCGAGAGCTCCTACGAGCAGTACTTC. Protein: CAISASESSYEQYF.

This clonotype was recorded many times. The rearrangement uses TRBV6-1 and TRBJ2-7; 8 bases are shared with TRBD1. The V gene end was trimmed by 7 bases and the J gene end by 6 bases; junction bases not matched to a gene: 11. In germline, CDR1 is MNHNS, CDR2 SASEGT. The CDR3 has 14 amino acids. The CDR3 coding sequence is TGTGCCAGCACCAGGACAGGGTTAATAGGCGAGCAGTACTTC. Translated: CASTRTGLIGEQYF.

The chain carries TRBV15 and TRBJ2-5; 7 bases map to TRBD1. The V gene's germline CDR1 is LNHNV and CDR2 YYDKDF (reference sequence). J lost 2 bases, V lost 5 bases, and 11 bases had no gene match. The CDR3 covers 16 residues. CDR3 sequence (DNA): TGTGCCACCAGCGGCTACCGGGACAGCTTACAAGAGACCCAGTACTTC. Residues: CATSGYRDSLQETQYF.

This clonotype was found many times. The chain joins TRBV7-2 to TRBJ1-1; tentative D call: TRBD1 (5 bases). The germline gives CDR1 SGHTA, CDR2 FQGNSA. This CDR3 contains 15 residues. Between the trimmed V and J ends, which lost 4 bases and 4 bases, there was a span of 16 bases. CDR3 residues: CASSSQGMLVTEAFF. CDR3 DNA sequence: TGTGCCAGCAGCTCTCAGGGAATGCTAGTCACTGAAGCTTTCTTT.

This clonotype was seen a few times. V is TRBV15 and J is TRBJ1-6; D is possibly TRBD1 (6 bases). Germline CDR1 LNHNV, CDR2 YYDKDF (reference sequence). The CDR3 spans 17 residues. V shed 10 bases and J shed 5 bases, with 24 bases lying between them. This CDR3 is CAISSGATLLNNSPLHF. The CDR3 coding sequence is TGTGCCATCTCCTCAGGGGCTACCCTACTAAATAATTCACCCCTCCACTTT.

The CDR3 sequence: CATSDASGSSYNEQFF. CDR3 sequence (DNA): TGTGCCACCAGTGATGCTAGCGGGAGCTCCTACAATGAGCAGTTCTTC. V gene TRBV24-1 combines with J gene TRBJ2-1, with 10 bases aligning to TRBD2. CDR1 and CDR2 (germline): KGHDR, SFDVKD. V shed 3 bases and J 0 bases; nucleotides not matched to a gene: 1. The CDR3 contains 16 residues.

In its sample, this clonotype was seen many times. V is TRBV20-1 and J is TRBJ1-1; D unresolved. This CDR3 spans 11 amino acids. The V end lost 3 bases, the J end lost 3 bases, and 5 bases lay between the germline ends. Germline-derived CDR1 and CDR2 are DFQATT and SNEGSKA (reference sequence). CDR3 amino acids: CSARDHTEAFF. The CDR3 DNA sequence: TGCAGTGCTAGGGATCACACTGAAGCTTTCTTT.

The chain links TRBV20-1 to TRBJ2-1; the D gene is possibly TRBD2 (5 bases). Trimming pared 0 bases from V and 5 bases from J, leaving 17 bases between. The CDR3 sequence is 16 residues long. Germline CDR1 DFQATT, CDR2 SNEGSKA (reference sequence). The CDR3 protein is CSARDPSGKYHNEQFF. For the CDR3, the DNA is TGCAGTGCTAGAGATCCGTCGGGAAAATATCACAATGAGCAGTTCTTC.

The rearrangement uses TRBV10-1 and TRBJ2-7; no clear D gene. Germline CDR1 is WNHNN and CDR2 is SYGVQD (reference sequence). The CDR3 consists of 11 residues. V shed 5 bases and J shed 10 bases, with 12 bases lying between them. CDR3 amino acids: CASSPGKVQYF. CDR3 nucleotide sequence: TGCGCCAGCAGTCCTGGGAAGGTCCAGTACTTC.

This clonotype came up many times. This chain joins TRBV7-2 and TRBJ1-4; D gene unclear. This CDR3 is built from 15 residues. V lost 3 bases and J lost 0, with 8 bases in between. Per the germline V gene, CDR1 is SGHTA and CDR2 is FQGNSA. CDR3 amino acids: CASSFVGATNEKLFF. The CDR3, as DNA: TGTGCCAGCAGCTTTGTTGGTGCAACTAATGAAAAACTGTTTTTT.

The chain recombines TRBV10-3 with TRBJ1-6; 7 bases fit TRBD1. This CDR3 is built from 14 residues. Germline V gene lookup returns CDR1 ENHRY and CDR2 SYGVKD. Trimming at V came to 11 bases and at J to 5 bases, leaving 9 bases not matched to a gene. The CDR3 loop reads CAARTGAHNSPLHF. DNA of the CDR3: TGTGCCGCCCGGACAGGCGCTCATAATTCACCCCTCCACTTT.

V and J are TRBV10-1 and TRBJ2-5, with TRBD2 matching over 10 bases. The CDR3 sequence is 15 residues long. Germline V gene lookup returns CDR1 WNHNN and CDR2 SYGVQD (reference sequence). Germline trimming cut 7 bases from V and 2 bases from J; bases unmatched to any gene: 7. The CDR3 region is CASTPSTSGQETQYF. The CDR3 region has the DNA TGCGCCAGCACCCCCTCGACTAGCGGGCAAGAGACCCAGTACTTC.

This clonotype was detected ten times or more. V is TRBV15 and J is TRBJ1-3, with no clear D. Trimming cost V 2 bases and J 4 bases, with 6 bases left between them. The germline gives CDR1 LNHNV, CDR2 YYDKDF (reference sequence). The CDR3 contains 13 residues. This chain's CDR3 is CATSRSVGNTIYF. CDR3 in DNA: TGTGCCACCAGCAGAAGTGTAGGAAACACCATATATTTT.

In this sample, this clonotype turned up many times. The chain joins TRBV20-1 to TRBJ2-7; 9 bases align to TRBD2. The CDR3 runs 14 residues. CDR1 is DFQATT and CDR2 is SNEGSKA in the germline V gene (reference sequence). Trimming cost V 3 bases and J 4 bases; bases outside gene matches: 7. The CDR3 is CSARVAGAGYEQYF. CDR3 nucleotide sequence: TGCAGTGCTAGGGTAGCGGGGGCCGGATACGAGCAGTACTTC.

This clonotype turned up a few times. The V and J genes are TRBV2 and TRBJ1-6; D possibly corresponds to TRBD1 (5 bases). Germline assignment: CDR1 SNHLY and CDR2 FYNNEI. The CDR3 runs 15 residues. V shed 3 bases and J shed 7 bases, with 13 bases lying between them. CDR3 bases: TGTGCCAGCAGTGATAGAAGGGGAGGGAATTCACCCCTCCACTTT. Translation gives CASSDRRGGNSPLHF.

This clonotype was seen only a few times. This sequence joins TRBV29-1 and TRBJ2-5; 7 bases agree with TRBD2. Per germline, CDR1 SQVTM and CDR2 ANQGSEA. V trimming: 4 bases; J trimming: 5 bases; junction bases outside the gene matches: 10. This CDR3 region has 14 residues. CDR3 in amino acids: CSVAGGGNKETQYF. The CDR3 nucleotides are TGCAGCGTTGCGGGGGGTGGTAATAAGGAGACCCAGTACTTC.

The chain employs TRBV2 and TRBJ1-6; no clear D. The germline V gene encodes CDR1 SNHLY and CDR2 FYNNEI. The CDR3 runs to 14 residues. The CDR3 loop reads CARDQGRLDSPLHF. The CDR3 DNA follows: TGTGCTAGAGATCAAGGCAGGTTGGATTCACCCCTCCACTTT.

The chain employs TRBV5-6 and TRBJ1-6; D call uncertain. The length of the CDR3 is 11 residues. Trimming stripped 1 base from V and 14 bases from J, with 7 bases between. Germline CDR1 reads SGHDT; CDR2 reads YYEEEE. CDR3 sequence: CASSLSTTLHF. The CDR3 nucleotides are TGTGCCAGCAGCTTGTCCACCACCCTCCACTTT. The full variable domain, in which reference TRBV5-6 and TRBJ1-6 provide the parts outside the CDR3, is DAGVTQSPTHLIKTRGQQVTLRCSPKSGHDTVSWYQQALGQGPQFIFQYYEEEERQRGNFPDRFSGHQFPNYSSELNVNALLLGDSALYLCASSLSTTLHFGNGTRLTVT.

A remark on this clonotype: Lacking the conserved final phenylalanine or tryptophan, this CDR3 likely reflects a read error. The genes are TRBV6-1 and TRBJ2-7; 11 bases match TRBD2. V trimming: 6 bases; J trimming: 3 bases; junction bases outside the gene matches: 10. The CDR3 totals 16 residues. CDR1 is MNHNS, CDR2 SASEGT, per germline. The CDR3 DNA reads as TGTGCCAGCAGCGTCAGACTAGCGGGATTCAACTACGAGCAGTACCTC. This gives the protein CASSVRLAGFNYEQYL.

This clonotype was picked up many times. The chain carries TRBV15 and TRBJ2-7; 9 nucleotides match TRBD2. V lost 1 base to trimming and J lost 6 bases; unmatched junction nucleotides: 7. The CDR3 runs to 15 residues. Per the germline V gene, CDR1 is LNHNV and CDR2 is YYDKDF (reference sequence). Written as DNA, the CDR3 is TGTGCCACCAGCAGAGTTAGCGGGAGAGCTATCGAGCAGTACTTC. Translation: CATSRVSGRAIEQYF.

The chain employs TRBV15 and TRBJ1-6; D is uncertain. CDR3 length equals 14 residues. Germline values: CDR1 LNHNV, CDR2 YYDKDF (reference sequence). Trimming took 0 bases from V and 7 from J, leaving 7 bases between them. The CDR3, as DNA: TGTGCCACCAGCAGAGATCTAAGAAATTCACCCCTCCACTTT. Its translation: CATSRDLRNSPLHF.

The V call is TRBV20-1, the J call TRBJ1-1; D is possibly TRBD1 (6 bases). Per the germline V gene, CDR1 is DFQATT and CDR2 is SNEGSKA (reference sequence). V was trimmed by 6 bases and J by 2 bases, leaving 10 bases between them. This CDR3 comprises 12 residues. CDR3 sequence: CSARGSNTEAFF. The DNA of the CDR3 is TGCAGTGCCAGGGGCAGCAACACTGAAGCTTTCTTT.

This chain links TRBV12-3 or TRBV12-4 with TRBJ2-7, with no clear D. This CDR3 is 12 amino acids long. V lost 7 bases to trimming and J lost 3 bases, with 10 bases between them. The CDR3 DNA reads TGTGCCAGCAAATGGGGATTCTACGAGCAGTACTTC. Protein sequence: CASKWGFYEQYF.

This clonotype was observed at least ten times. CDR3 amino acids: CASSLADRGPEAFF. Written as DNA, the CDR3 is TGTGCCAGCAGCTTGGCCGACCGGGGGCCCGAAGCTTTCTTT. The V call is TRBV5-8, the J call TRBJ1-1; possibly TRBD1 for D (6 bases). Trimming took off 0 bases at V and 8 bases at J, with 14 bases between the two ends. Germline CDR1 SGHTS, CDR2 YDEGEE. There are 14 residues in the CDR3.

There are many counts of this clonotype. The V and J genes are TRBV6-6 and TRBJ1-2; D is undetermined. Trimming stripped 4 bases from V and 8 bases from J, with 11 bases between. From germline, CDR1 is MNHNY and CDR2 SVGAGI (reference sequence). The CDR3 runs 12 residues. In nucleotides, the CDR3 is TGTGCCAGCAGTTCCGGGATGGGAGGCTACACCTTC. It specifies CASSSGMGGYTF.

This clonotype was seen once. The CDR3 ends on some other residue instead of the conserved phenylalanine or tryptophan, so this is likely a read error. This chain uses TRBV20-1 with TRBJ1-1; TRBD1 might be the D (6 bases). V was pared by 1 base and J by 1 base, with 13 bases between. The CDR3 covers 15 residues. The germline V gene has CDR1 DFQATT and CDR2 SNEGSKA (reference sequence). This chain's CDR3 is CSARVCQGTNTEAFS. CDR3 nucleotides: TGCAGTGCTAGAGTTTGTCAGGGGACGAACACTGAAGCTTTCTCT.